Following are 28 T cell receptor beta chains from one sample sequenced in a study of blood T cell repertoires in COVID-19. Using immunoSEQ multiplex PCR, the repertoire was profiled, and TCRdb retains in-frame clones only, with some absent. The sample has around 250,000 clones, about 84% seen once; the top ten hold roughly 2%. The sample consisted of PBMCs or T cells enriched from blood (not recorded which). These receptors came from a woman between 45 and 65 years old who had recovered from COVID-19.

The chain is built from TRBV28 and TRBJ1-5; D possibly corresponds to TRBD1 (6 bases). Between the trimmed V and J ends, which lost 6 bases and 5 bases, there was a span of 17 bases. CDR1 is MDHEN, CDR2 SYDVKM, per germline. This CDR3 comprises 15 residues. This chain's CDR3 is CASSVPQGWYQPQHF. The DNA for the CDR3 is TGTGCCAGCAGCGTACCACAGGGTTGGTATCAGCCCCAGCATTTT.

The J gene is TRBJ1-5, the V gene TRBV2; TRBD1 agrees at 9 bases. Germline V CDR1 and CDR2: SNHLY, FYNNEI. This CDR3 contains 13 residues. Trimming cost V 5 bases and J 7 bases; bases outside gene matches: 3. The CDR3 spells CASSRTGAQPQHF. Written as DNA, the CDR3 is TGTGCCAGCAGTCGGACAGGGGCCCAGCCCCAGCATTTT.

J is TRBJ1-3 and V is TRBV6-5; tentatively, D is TRBD1 (6 bases). The CDR3 loop spans 15 amino acids. CDR1 is MNHEY, CDR2 SVGAGI, per germline. Trimming took 0 bases from V and 4 from J, leaving 10 bases between them. CDR3 sequence reads: CASSYSRTDGNTIYF. Here the CDR3 DNA reads TGTGCCAGCAGTTACTCCAGGACAGACGGAAACACCATATATTTT.

J is TRBJ2-5 and V is TRBV24-1, with 7 positions matching TRBD1. The germline V gene encodes CDR1 KGHDR and CDR2 SFDVKD. The CDR3 has 13 amino acids. The J segment lost 3 bases and the V segment lost 7 bases, leaving 4 bases of the junction unmatched. CDR3 bases: TGTGCCACCAGAGGACAGGTCGAAGAGACCCAGTACTTC. As protein: CATRGQVEETQYF.

This chain links TRBV29-1 with TRBJ2-5; no definite D call. The CDR3 has 14 amino acids. V was clipped by 0 bases and J by 1 base, with 9 bases between them. Germline loops: CDR1 SQVTM, CDR2 ANQGSEA. For the CDR3, the DNA is TGCAGCGTTGAAGATCACTGGGCCCAAGAGACCCAGTACTTC. It codes for CSVEDHWAQETQYF.

The chain carries TRBV10-2 and TRBJ2-3, with D possibly matching TRBD2 (7 bases). The CDR3 sequence is 14 residues long. The germline V gene has CDR1 WSHSY and CDR2 SAAADI. V gave up 7 bases and J gave up 2 bases, with 13 bases separating them. The CDR3 region is CASTAGAVTDTQYF. CDR3 in DNA: TGCGCCAGCACTGCGGGGGCGGTCACAGATACGCAGTATTTT.

The chain combines TRBV5-1 with TRBJ2-1; 11 bases map to TRBD2. This CDR3 region has 16 residues. V gave up 0 bases and J gave up 5 bases; unmatched junction bases: 4. Germline loops: CDR1 SGHRS, CDR2 YFSETQ. In DNA form, the CDR3 reads TGCGCCAGCAGCTTGGAAGTAGCGGGGGGGCACAATGAGCAGTTCTTC. Its protein product is CASSLEVAGGHNEQFF. The entire variable domain, with the rest obtained from reference TRBV5-1 and TRBJ2-1, is as follows: KAGVTQTPRYLIKTRGQQVTLSCSPISGHRSVSWYQQTPGQGLQFLFEYFSETQRNKGNFPGRFSGRQFSNSRSEMNVSTLELGDSALYLCASSLEVAGGHNEQFFGPGTRLTVL.

The CDR3 region has the DNA TGCGCCAGCAGCCCCTCCAGGGTAGCGGTCGGCGGGGAGCTGTTTTTT. Amino acids: CASSPSRVAVGGELFF. This sequence joins TRBV5-1 and TRBJ2-2; D perhaps matches TRBD2 (6 bases). This CDR3 spans 16 amino acids. Trimming removed 4 bases from V and 7 bases from J, with 20 bases in between. Germline lookup yields CDR1 SGHRS and CDR2 YFSETQ.

The rearrangement links TRBV10-3 to TRBJ1-2; 10 nucleotides align to TRBD1. CDR3 size: 14 residues. CDR1 ENHRY and CDR2 SYGVKD come from the germline V gene. With 8 bases clipped from V and 8 bases from J, the junction kept 11 bases outside the gene matches. The CDR3 is CAIGTGVSGGGYTF. The CDR3 DNA sequence: TGTGCCATCGGGACAGGGGTATCGGGTGGGGGCTACACCTTC.

V gene TRBV18 combines with J gene TRBJ1-4; no definite D call. The germline V and J ends were trimmed by 2 bases and 5 bases, with 9 bases remaining between them. This CDR3 comprises 14 residues. Germline-derived CDR1 and CDR2 are KGHSH and LQKENI. The CDR3 sequence is CASSPTTLNEKLFF. Written as DNA, the CDR3 is TGTGCCAGCTCACCAACCACACTAAATGAAAAACTGTTTTTT.

The chain has TRBV3-1 (or the pseudogene TRBV3-2) and TRBJ1-6; D is unclear. Trimming cost V 4 bases and J 8 bases, with 12 bases left between them. The CDR3 contains 14 residues. Per germline, CDR1 LGHDT and CDR2 YNNKEL (reference sequence). The DNA for the CDR3 is TGTGCCAGCAGCCCCCGGGGAAAGGATTCACCCCTCCACTTT. It translates to CASSPRGKDSPLHF.

The chain carries TRBV3-1 (or the pseudogene TRBV3-2) and TRBJ2-7; TRBD1 might be the D (5 bases). The CDR3 runs to 16 residues. CDR1 LGHDT and CDR2 YNNKEL come from the germline V gene (reference sequence). V lost 0 bases and J 5 bases, leaving 17 bases between the germline ends. CDR3 DNA sequence: TGTGCCAGCAGCCAAGACTGGGCAGGGCGGAGAAACGAGCAGTACTTC. This encodes CASSQDWAGRRNEQYF.

This clone was seen only once. The chain links TRBV28 to TRBJ1-5; D is perhaps TRBD1 (5 bases). V was trimmed by 6 bases and J by 3 bases, leaving 21 bases between them. The CDR3 runs to 17 residues. Germline CDR1 is MDHEN and CDR2 is SYDVKM. The CDR3 coding sequence is TGTGCCAGCAGGACCAGACAGCTACCGATTCTCAATCAGCCCCAGCATTTT. Translated: CASRTRQLPILNQPQHF. The full variable domain, in which reference TRBV28 and TRBJ1-5 provide the parts outside the CDR3, is DVKVTQSSRYLVKRTGEKVFLECVQDMDHENMFWYRQDPGLGLRLIYFSYDVKMKEKGDIPEGYSVSREKKERFSLILESASTNQTSMYLCASRTRQLPILNQPQHFGDGTRLSIL.

V is TRBV28 and J is TRBJ2-7; the D gene is possibly TRBD2 (6 bases). There are 13 residues in the CDR3. CDR1 and CDR2 from the germline V gene are MDHEN and SYDVKM. Trimming shortened V by 6 bases and J by 2 bases, and 11 bases separated the two germline ends. CDR3 sequence: CASRRGSPYEQYF. CDR3 bases: TGTGCCAGCAGGCGGGGCTCGCCCTACGAGCAGTACTTC.

CDR3 loop: CASQHPGTLGEKLFF. CDR3 nucleotide sequence: TGTGCCAGCCAACACCCCGGGACTTTGGGCGAAAAACTGTTTTTT. V gene TRBV7-9 combines with J gene TRBJ1-4; TRBD1 is a possible D gene (5 bases). The CDR3 consists of 15 residues. V gave up 8 bases and J gave up 8 bases, with 21 bases separating them. Germline CDR1 and CDR2: SEHNR and FQNEAQ (reference sequence).

This clone has more than one count but fewer than ten. The chain couples TRBV7-2 to TRBJ1-1, with TRBD1 matching over 9 bases. This CDR3 has 16 residues. Germline CDR1 and CDR2: SGHTA and FQGNSA. The trim removed 5 bases at V and 4 bases at J, leaving 11 bases unmatched. DNA of the CDR3: TGTGCCAGCAGCGCTCACAGGGGGCGCGGTCTCACTGAAGCTTTCTTT. Translation gives CASSAHRGRGLTEAFF.

The chain uses TRBV29-1 and TRBJ2-7; a weak D match, TRBD2 (6 bases). The CDR3 contains 13 residues. V lost 4 bases and J 0 bases, leaving 10 bases between the germline ends. Germline CDR1 reads SQVTM; CDR2 reads ANQGSEA. CDR3 region: CSVAKGLSYEQYF. The CDR3 coding sequence is TGCAGCGTTGCCAAGGGACTCTCCTACGAGCAGTACTTC.

This clone came up once. The J gene is TRBJ2-4, the V gene TRBV7-8; 9 bases map to TRBD1. V lost 4 bases and J lost 6; bases outside the gene matches: 1. The CDR3 is 13 amino acids. The germline V gene encodes CDR1 SGHVS and CDR2 FQNEAQ. CDR3 in DNA: TGTGCCAGCAGCTCGGGACAGGGAAACATTCAGTACTTC. It codes for CASSSGQGNIQYF.

This chain joins TRBV2 and TRBJ1-5; TRBD1 matches at 7 bases. This CDR3 comprises 14 residues. The J segment lost 4 bases and the V segment lost 8 bases, leaving 8 bases of the junction unmatched. Per the germline V gene, CDR1 is SNHLY and CDR2 is FYNNEI. This CDR3 is CASHIQGLNQPQHF. CDR3 nucleotide sequence: TGTGCCAGCCACATACAGGGGTTAAATCAGCCCCAGCATTTT.

The chain carries TRBV3-1 (or the pseudogene TRBV3-2) and TRBJ2-7; tentative D call: TRBD1 (5 bases). This CDR3 comprises 14 residues. V was clipped by 3 bases and J by 13 bases, with 22 bases between them. CDR1 and CDR2 (germline): LGHDT, YNNKEL (reference sequence). Here the CDR3 reads CASSHDSPYSVPYF. As DNA, the CDR3 is TGTGCCAGCAGCCACGACAGCCCCTACTCAGTACCTTACTTC.

This chain uses TRBV21-1 with TRBJ2-5; the D call TRBD2 from the table was never checked on the DNA. TRBV21-1 is a pseudogene locus. CDR3 size: 14 residues. CDR3 nucleotide sequence: TGTGCCAGCAGGGCTCCGGGGGGTCGAGAGACCCAGTACTTC. Translation: CASRAPGGRETQYF.

The V call is TRBV14, the J call TRBJ2-7, with D possibly matching TRBD1 (5 bases). Between the trimmed V and J ends, which lost 1 base and 3 bases, there was a span of 13 bases. Germline V gene lookup returns CDR1 SGHDN and CDR2 FVKESK. The CDR3 runs to 15 residues. CDR3 protein: CASSQGGAGHYEQYF. The CDR3 DNA sequence: TGTGCCAGCAGCCAAGGTGGAGCAGGACACTACGAGCAGTACTTC.

As for this clone: The sample contains more than one DNA sequence encoding this CDR3. The rearrangement uses TRBV24-1 and TRBJ2-2; perhaps TRBD2 as D (5 bases). V was shortened by 4 bases and J by 0 bases, with 8 bases between the two germline ends. Germline CDR1 and CDR2: KGHDR and SFDVKD. This CDR3 contains 15 residues. The CDR3 DNA reads as TGTGCCACCAGTGACCCCGGGACGAACACCGGGGAGCTGTTTTTT. It specifies CATSDPGTNTGELFF.

This CDR3 reads CASRDWADSYNEQFF. CDR3 sequence (DNA): TGTGCCAGCAGGGATTGGGCCGACTCCTACAATGAGCAGTTCTTC. The chain joins TRBV7-9 to TRBJ2-1, with D hard to call. The CDR3 length is 15 residues. Per the germline V gene, CDR1 is SEHNR and CDR2 is FQNEAQ (reference sequence). V gave up 6 bases and J gave up 0 bases, with 12 bases separating them. Variable domain in full (rest from reference TRBV7-9 and TRBJ2-1): DTGVSQNPRHKITKRGQNVTFRCDPISEHNRLYWYRQTLGQGPEFLTYFQNEAQLEKSRLLSDRFSAERPKGSFSTLEIQRTEQGDSAMYLCASRDWADSYNEQFFGPGTRLTVL.

The chain carries TRBV19 and TRBJ2-5; 9 bases align to TRBD2. With V trimmed by 5 bases and J by 1 base, 14 bases remained unmatched. CDR1 is LNHDA and CDR2 is SQIVND in the germline V gene (reference sequence). CDR3 length equals 18 residues. This chain's CDR3 is CASSLSLAGTLIQETQYF. CDR3 sequence (DNA): TGTGCCAGTAGTTTGTCGCTAGCGGGAACGCTAATCCAAGAGACCCAGTACTTC.

For the CDR3, the DNA is TGCAGTGCTAGTCGGGCCGGGATCTACGAGCAGTACTTC. It codes for CSASRAGIYEQYF. This chain connects TRBV20-1 to TRBJ2-7, with TRBD2 as a possible D gene (5 bases). Germline-derived CDR1 and CDR2 are DFQATT and SNEGSKA (reference sequence). The CDR3 has 13 amino acids. V dropped 3 bases and J dropped 3 bases, with 12 bases sitting between them.

The chain uses TRBV2 and TRBJ2-1; TRBD1 matches at 9 bases. The CDR3 sequence is 13 residues long. CDR1 SNHLY and CDR2 FYNNEI come from the germline V gene. V lost 10 bases, J lost 10 bases, and 11 bases stayed unmatched. The CDR3 DNA is TGTGCCACACGCCGGGACAGGGTAGCCGAGCAGTTCTTC. Encoded protein: CATRRDRVAEQFF.

CDR3 region: CASQAGGNTEAFF. The DNA of the CDR3 is TGCGCCAGTCAGGCGGGTGGGAACACTGAAGCTTTCTTT. The chain joins TRBV5-1 to TRBJ1-1; D uncertain. V lost 8 bases and J 1 base, leaving 12 bases between the germline ends. The germline gives CDR1 SGHRS, CDR2 YFSETQ. The CDR3 is 13 amino acids.